The 23 T cell receptor beta chains presented below share a single source sample, sequenced in a study of T cells in Graves' hyperthyroidism and ophthalmopathy. Amplification yielded TCR beta CDR3 regions, with RNA transcripts as the source. First-round RT-PCR targeting the TCR CDR3 was performed with the HTBI primer set. Using its own MiXCR run on the multiplex PCR reads, TCRdb lists one record per CDR3 protein. The profile covers 600,000 to 800,000 distinct CDR3 sequences, with about a third appearing a single time and around 30% taken by the ten largest. Specimen: blood. The receptors shown here come from a woman between 35 and 50 years old with Graves' hyperthyroidism.

Ten or more counts support this clonotype. V and J are TRBV29-1 and TRBJ1-1; a possible D gene is TRBD1 (5 bases). Germline values: CDR1 SQVTM, CDR2 ANQGSEA. This CDR3 region has 16 residues. Trimming shortened V by 3 bases and J by 1 base, and 18 bases separated the two germline ends. The CDR3 loop reads CSVDLGPGTRNTEAFF. In DNA, the CDR3 is TGCAGCGTTGACCTGGGGCCAGGAACAAGGAACACTGAAGCTTTCTTT.

The chain joins TRBV19 to TRBJ1-5; TRBD1 might be the D (6 bases). This CDR3 has 13 residues. V lost 3 bases, J lost 15 bases, and 18 bases lay in between. Germline V lookup: CDR1 LNHDA, CDR2 SQIVND (reference sequence). The CDR3 reads CASSIGGARRPHF. The CDR3 region has the DNA TGTGCCAGTAGTATCGGGGGGGCCCGCCGTCCGCATTTT. The entire variable domain, with the rest obtained from reference TRBV19 and TRBJ1-5, is as follows: DGGITQSPKYLFRKEGQNVTLSCEQNLNHDAMYWYRQDPGQGLRLIYYSQIVNDFQKGDIAEGYSVSREKKESFPLTVTSAQKNPTAFYLCASSIGGARRPHFGDGTRLSIL.

This sequence joins TRBV4-3 and TRBJ1-3; the match to TRBD1 covers 7 bases. The J segment lost 0 bases and the V segment lost 0 bases, leaving 8 bases of the junction unmatched. This CDR3 has 18 amino acids. Germline V lookup: CDR1 LGHNA, CDR2 YSLEER. The CDR3 sequence: CASSQDPDRKVSGNTIYF. CDR3 DNA: TGCGCCAGCAGCCAAGATCCGGACAGGAAGGTCTCTGGAAACACCATATATTTT.

The chain employs TRBV29-1 and TRBJ2-2; TRBD1 matches at 7 bases. Germline V gene data show CDR1 as SQVTM and CDR2 as ANQGSEA. The junction had 3 bases not matched to a gene; V was cut back by 2 bases and J by 0 bases. This CDR3 region has 15 residues. As DNA, the CDR3 is TGCAGCGTTGAAAAGGGACAGTCGAACACCGGGGAGCTGTTTTTT. This sequence encodes CSVEKGQSNTGELFF.

The chain carries TRBV2 and TRBJ2-3, with 7 bases identical to TRBD2. The V segment lost 6 bases and the J segment 0 bases; nucleotides outside the gene matches: 3. CDR1 is SNHLY and CDR2 is FYNNEI in the germline V gene. CDR3 length equals 14 residues. CDR3 region: CASRVAGSTDTQYF. In nucleotides, the CDR3 is TGTGCCAGCAGGGTAGCGGGTAGCACAGATACGCAGTATTTT.

The chain joins TRBV7-2 to TRBJ1-1; D gene uncertain. Germline CDR1 reads SGHTA; CDR2 reads FQGNSA. CDR3 length equals 17 residues. V lost 0 bases and J lost 1, with 15 bases in between. CDR3 residues: CASSLAHSWRTNTEAFF. For the CDR3, the DNA is TGTGCCAGCAGCTTAGCCCACTCATGGCGGACGAACACTGAAGCTTTCTTT.

This clonotype was counted ten times or more. The gene calls are TRBV29-1 and TRBJ2-5; D might be TRBD1 (7 bases). Germline CDR1 is SQVTM and CDR2 is ANQGSEA. This CDR3 contains 13 residues. V was clipped by 4 bases and J by 3 bases, with 12 bases between them. The CDR3 DNA follows: TGCAGCGTTGGCGGGACAGTGAAAGAGACCCAGTACTTC. It is translated as CSVGGTVKETQYF. Supplemented by reference TRBV29-1 and TRBJ2-5, the full variable domain reads SAVISQKPSRDICQRGTSLTIQCQVDSQVTMMFWYRQQPGQSLTLIATANQGSEATYESGFVIDKFPISRPNLTFSTLTVSNMSPEDSSIYLCSVGGTVKETQYFGPGTRLLVL.

At least ten counts were recorded for this clonotype. The chain combines TRBV20-1 with TRBJ2-5, with 14 bases matching TRBD2. The V segment lost 6 bases and the J segment 2 bases; nucleotides outside the gene matches: 8. The CDR3 totals 16 residues. Looked up from germline, CDR1 is DFQATT and CDR2 is SNEGSKA (reference sequence). Written as DNA, the CDR3 is TGCAGTGCCTTAGGACTAGCGGGGGGACCTCAAGAGACCCAGTACTTC. Amino acid sequence: CSALGLAGGPQETQYF.

A remark on this clonotype: A junction boundary mismatches the germline segment, possibly from a read error. The chain combines TRBV7-9 with TRBJ2-5; 11 bases are a match to TRBD1. The V gene's germline CDR1 is SEHNR and CDR2 FQNEAQ (reference sequence). The CDR3 length is 13 residues. The chain's CDR3 is CASSGGQGATQCF. The CDR3 DNA follows: TGTGCCAGCAGCGGAGGACAGGGGGCGACCCAGTGCTTC.

This clonotype was seen once. This rearrangement joins TRBV14 to TRBJ1-2, with 8 bases fitting TRBD1. Germline-derived CDR1 and CDR2 are SGHDN and FVKESK. The CDR3 length is 16 residues. The V and J ends lost 3 bases and 4 bases, in that order; junction bases with no gene match: 10. The CDR3 DNA reads TGTGCCAGCAGCCATAAACAGACAGGGGAGGGCTATGGCTACACCTTC. This translates into CASSHKQTGEGYGYTF. Full variable domain (rest looked up from reference TRBV14 and TRBJ1-2): EAGVTQFPSHSVIEKGQTVTLRCDPISGHDNLYWYRRVMGKEIKFLLHFVKESKQDESGMPNNRFLAERTGGTYSTLKVQPAELEDSGVYFCASSHKQTGEGYGYTFGSGTRLTVV.

This clonotype occurred a few times. The rearrangement uses TRBV6-5 and TRBJ1-2; TRBD1 matches at 7 bases. The germline CDR1 and CDR2 sequences are MNHEY and SVGAGI. This CDR3 contains 14 residues. V lost 2 bases to trimming and J lost 4 bases; unmatched junction nucleotides: 4. CDR3 residues: CASSYSRGLYGYTF. The CDR3, as DNA: TGTGCCAGCAGTTACAGTAGGGGGCTCTATGGCTACACCTTC.

This rearrangement joins TRBV4-1 to TRBJ2-7; tentative D call: TRBD2 (5 bases). Germline-derived CDR1 and CDR2 are MGHRA and YSYEKL. The CDR3 loop spans 15 amino acids. Trimming took 4 bases from V and 7 from J, leaving 20 bases between them. CDR3 nucleotide sequence: TGCGCCAGCAGCCCCCGCCGCGTGGAGGCCTGGGAGCAGTACTTC. This translates into CASSPRRVEAWEQYF.

This clonotype was counted many times. V and J are TRBV2 and TRBJ2-5; the match to TRBD2 covers 9 bases. Germline V gives CDR1 SNHLY, CDR2 FYNNEI. CDR3 size: 14 residues. The V segment lost 1 base and the J segment 5 bases; nucleotides outside the gene matches: 2. In DNA form, the CDR3 reads TGTGCCAGCAGTGAAGATCTAGCGGGGGAGACCCAGTACTTC. Protein sequence: CASSEDLAGETQYF.

The chain has TRBV5-1 and TRBJ1-1; 7 bases match TRBD1. Germline V gene lookup returns CDR1 SGHRS and CDR2 YFSETQ. The CDR3 contains 14 residues. Trimming at V came to 4 bases and at J to 5 bases, leaving 8 bases not matched to a gene. CDR3 nucleotides: TGCGCCAGCAGCCAGTCCTGGACAGGAACTGAAGCTTTCTTT. Translation: CASSQSWTGTEAFF.

This clonotype was counted between two and nine times. The chain uses TRBV27 and TRBJ2-7, with D tentatively TRBD2 (5 bases). CDR1 MNHEY and CDR2 SMNVEV come from the germline V gene (reference sequence). The V end lost 0 bases, the J end lost 6 bases, and 12 bases lay between the germline ends. The CDR3 spans 14 residues. This CDR3 is CASSLSGGQGEQYF. The CDR3 DNA sequence: TGTGCCAGCAGTTTATCGGGCGGGCAAGGCGAGCAGTACTTC.

This clonotype was counted only a few times. J is TRBJ1-1 and V is TRBV3-1; no firm D call. V shed 1 base and J shed 0 bases, with 6 bases lying between them. Germline V gene sequence: CDR1 LGHDT, CDR2 YNNKEL (reference sequence). This CDR3 has 14 amino acids. The CDR3 loop reads CASSQADMNTEAFF. The CDR3 DNA reads as TGTGCCAGCAGCCAAGCAGATATGAACACTGAAGCTTTCTTT.

This clonotype was observed a handful of times. A junction end diverges from the germline sequence, so it may reflect a read error. The V and J genes are TRBV6-5 and TRBJ1-4; 8 bases fit TRBD1. Germline lookup yields CDR1 MNHEY and CDR2 SVGAGI. The CDR3 is made up of 14 amino acids. DNA of the CDR3: TGTGCCATCAGTGATCAGGGGGCGCATGAAAAACTGTTTTTT. Amino acid sequence: CAISDQGAHEKLFF.

This clonotype was detected ten times or more. The chain has TRBV12-3 or TRBV12-4 and TRBJ1-1; 8 positions match TRBD1. V lost 6 bases to trimming and J lost 11 bases; unmatched junction nucleotides: 8. This CDR3 has 12 amino acids. CDR3 DNA sequence: TGTGCCAGCAGCTGGGACAGGTCTCTCGCTTTCTTT. The encoded protein is CASSWDRSLAFF.

This clonotype was seen ten or more times. The chain uses TRBV7-9 and TRBJ1-5; no firm D call. The CDR3 runs 12 residues. Per germline, CDR1 SEHNR and CDR2 FQNEAQ (reference sequence). V was trimmed by 1 base and J by 10 bases, leaving 8 bases between them. The CDR3 reads CASSLEGGPQHF. CDR3 in DNA: TGTGCCAGCAGCTTAGAGGGAGGACCCCAGCATTTT.

V and J are TRBV7-2 and TRBJ1-5; unclear D gene. The germline gives CDR1 SGHTA, CDR2 FQGNSA. The V end was cut by 7 bases, the J end by 11 bases, with 15 bases between. The CDR3 contains 12 residues. In DNA, the CDR3 is TGTGCCAGCACCTCCGGTCAAGAGACCCAGCATTTT. It codes for CASTSGQETQHF.

With respect to this clonotype: A much larger clone lies one base from this, so it may be a read error. The J gene is TRBJ1-3, the V gene TRBV10-1, with D perhaps TRBD1 (5 bases). Germline loops: CDR1 WNHNN, CDR2 SYGVQD (reference sequence). The CDR3 covers 14 residues. CDR3 DNA sequence: TGCGTCAGCAGTGAGAGAGGGACGGGAAACACCATATATTTT. Protein sequence: CVSSERGTGNTIYF.

This clonotype was seen at least ten times. This sequence joins TRBV13 and TRBJ2-5; 8 positions match TRBD1. Losses at the gene ends were 3 bases for V and 5 bases for J; bases not matched to a gene: 2. The CDR3 sequence is 13 residues long. Germline V gene sequence: CDR1 PRHDT, CDR2 FYEKMQ (reference sequence). The CDR3, as DNA: TGTGCCAGCAGCTTGGACAGGGCGGAGACCCAGTACTTC. It is translated as CASSLDRAETQYF.

This clonotype has just a few counts. The CDR3 loop reads CASSFFRGDEAFF. DNA for the CDR3: TGTGCCAGCAGTTTTTTTCGGGGGGATGAAGCTTTCTTT. V and J are TRBV12-3 or TRBV12-4 and TRBJ1-1; possibly TRBD1 for D (5 bases). CDR3 length equals 13 residues. V was shortened by 3 bases and J by 7 bases, with 12 bases between the two germline ends.